A single T cell receptor beta chain is shown here with its context. One end of the junction varies from germline; a read error may be responsible. The CDR3 runs to 16 residues. CDR1 and CDR2 (germline): SGHTA, FQGTGA. The data are from a study of blood T cells in healthy people across ages. Through a sample-barcoded 5' primer and a J-beta primer mix, a second PCR was run for roughly 7 to 11 cycles. MiXCR, applied by TCRdb to the 5' RACE reads, yields one record per CDR3 protein. The sample holds more than 550,000 distinct CDR3 sequences, around a fifth seen once. Sequencing was carried out using blood. The source of this sequence is a man in his 70s in good health. The chain employs TRBV7-3 and TRBJ2-2, with D maybe TRBD1 (5 bases). CDR3 DNA sequence: TGTGCCTGCAGCCCGCAACCACAGGTTAACACCGGGGAGCTGTTTTTT. Protein: CACSPQPQVNTGELFF.